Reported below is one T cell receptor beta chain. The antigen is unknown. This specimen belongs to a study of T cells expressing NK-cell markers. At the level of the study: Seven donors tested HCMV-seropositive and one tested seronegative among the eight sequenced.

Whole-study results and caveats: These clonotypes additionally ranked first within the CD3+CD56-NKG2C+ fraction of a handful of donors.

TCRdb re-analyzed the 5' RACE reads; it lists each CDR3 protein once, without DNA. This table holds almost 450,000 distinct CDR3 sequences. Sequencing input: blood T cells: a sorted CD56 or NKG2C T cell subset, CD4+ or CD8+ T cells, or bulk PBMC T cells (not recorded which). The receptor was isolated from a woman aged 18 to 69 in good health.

The CDR3: CSVDRGDNEQFF. This chain connects TRBV29-1 to TRBJ2-1; without DNA, the TCRdb call of TRBD1 cannot be checked. The CDR3 runs 12 residues. Germline values: CDR1 SQVTM, CDR2 ANQGSEA.